Following are 5 T cell receptor beta chains from one sample sequenced in a study of CD8 T cells in Susac syndrome. RNA totalling about 0.5 to 1 ug underwent reverse transcription with random hexamers. Each CDR3 protein gets one entry after TCRdb re-called the immunoSEQ multiplex PCR reads with MiXCR. The sample contains 160,000 or so distinct CDR3 sequences, roughly 94% of which appear only once. Input material: CD4+ T cells from PBMCs. Receptor source: a human donor with multiple sclerosis.

The chain has TRBV20-1 and TRBJ2-2, with D tentatively TRBD1 or TRBD2 (5 bases each). V was clipped by 0 bases and J by 2 bases, with 13 bases between them. Germline assignment: CDR1 DFQATT and CDR2 SNEGSKA (reference sequence). The CDR3 is 16 amino acids. The CDR3 DNA reads TGCAGTGCTAGAGATAAAGGGGACCTAAACACCGGGGAGCTGTTTTTT. Translated: CSARDKGDLNTGELFF.

The V gene is TRBV6-5, the J gene TRBJ2-7; D unresolved. The CDR3 extends over 15 amino acids. CDR1 MNHEY and CDR2 SVGAGI come from the germline V gene. V dropped 6 bases and J dropped 0 bases, with 15 bases sitting between them. CDR3 nucleotides: TGTGCCAGCAGGTACCGGCAGCTCCTCTCCTACGAGCAGTACTTC. Amino acids: CASRYRQLLSYEQYF.

The table lists this clonotype with a count of one. The chain recombines TRBV27 with TRBJ2-7; 9 bases map to TRBD1. This CDR3 has 15 residues. J was trimmed by 0 bases and V by 6 bases; bases with no gene match: 6. Germline V gives CDR1 MNHEY, CDR2 SMNVEV (reference sequence). The CDR3 bases are TGTGCCAGCAGCCCACAGGGGGCTAGCTCCTACGAGCAGTACTTC. Encoded protein: CASSPQGASSYEQYF.

The chain uses TRBV5-6 and TRBJ2-2, with a possible D match to TRBD1 (5 bases). Trimming left V 3 bases short and J 0 bases short, with 12 bases between. The CDR3 contains 16 residues. CDR1 is SGHDT and CDR2 is YYEEEE in the germline V gene. The CDR3 loop is CASSSRVVANTGELFF. DNA for the CDR3: TGTGCCAGCAGCTCCAGGGTAGTTGCGAACACCGGGGAGCTGTTTTTT.

The rearrangement links TRBV19 to TRBJ1-1, with TRBD1 matching over 8 bases. V shed 6 bases, J shed 4 bases, and the junction held 13 bases outside the gene matches. Germline V gene lookup returns CDR1 LNHDA and CDR2 SQIVND (reference sequence). The CDR3 length is 16 residues. The CDR3 here is CASRTRDRSLSTEAFF. DNA of the CDR3: TGTGCCAGTAGAACCCGGGACAGGAGCTTAAGCACTGAAGCTTTCTTT.